This T cell receptor beta chain was identified during a study of T-cell memory formation after mild COVID-19. There are many counts of this clonotype. What it recognizes is unknown. Study-level findings and limits: Clones contracting across day 15 to 85 had a balanced CD4/CD8 profile; later expanding clones leaned CD4+. Pre-infection memory already had some responding clones, implying cross-reactive memory joined.

TCRdb redid the calling of the 5' RACE reads with MiXCR, one entry per CDR3 protein. Here the sample spans tens of thousands of distinct CDR3 sequences, about 12% being singletons. Sequencing was carried out using PBMCs or a T cell subset sorted from them (not recorded which). This TCR came from an adult woman who had mild COVID-19 (a few samples of this study predate the infection). Cell type and time point are not known.

CDR3: CASSLDRGTEAFF. CDR3 nucleotide sequence: TGCGCCAGCAGCTTGGACAGGGGCACTGAAGCTTTCTTT. The gene calls are TRBV5-1 and TRBJ1-1; 7 bases map to TRBD1. CDR1 and CDR2 from the germline V gene are SGHRS and YFSETQ. The junction had 0 bases not matched to a gene; V was cut back by 0 bases and J by 4 bases. The CDR3 is made up of 13 amino acids.